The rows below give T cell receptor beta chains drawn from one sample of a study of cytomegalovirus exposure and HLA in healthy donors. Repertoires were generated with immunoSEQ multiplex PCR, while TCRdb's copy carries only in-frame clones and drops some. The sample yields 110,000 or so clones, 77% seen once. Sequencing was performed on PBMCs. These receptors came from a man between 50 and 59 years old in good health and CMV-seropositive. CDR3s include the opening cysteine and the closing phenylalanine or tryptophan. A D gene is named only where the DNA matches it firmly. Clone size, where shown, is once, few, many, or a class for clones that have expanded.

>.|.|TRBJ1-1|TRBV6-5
CASSEVLGTEAFF
TGTGCCAGCAGTGAGGTTTTGGGCACTGAAGCTTTCTTT
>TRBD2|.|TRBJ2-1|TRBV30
CAWSWGGRGYNEQFF
TGTGCCTGGAGTTGGGGCGGGAGGGGGTACAATGAGCAGTTCTTC
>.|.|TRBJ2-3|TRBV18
CASSPWGSVDTQYF
TGTGCCAGCTCACCCTGGGGCTCTGTGGATACGCAGTATTTT
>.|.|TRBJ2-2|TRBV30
CAFALTPGELFF
TGTGCCTTCGCTTTAACACCCGGGGAGCTGTTTTTT
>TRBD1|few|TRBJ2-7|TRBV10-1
CASSEPYRGQGEQYF
TGCGCCAGCAGTGAACCGTACAGGGGGCAGGGCGAGCAGTACTTC
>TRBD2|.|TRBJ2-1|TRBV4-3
CASSQSLADNEQFF
TGCGCCAGCAGCCAGTCCCTAGCGGACAATGAGCAGTTCTTC
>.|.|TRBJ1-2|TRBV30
CALDLTGNYGYTF
TGTGCCTTAGACCTCACAGGGAACTATGGCTACACCTTC
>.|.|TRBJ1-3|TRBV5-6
CASSLNGGNTIYF
TGTGCCAGCAGCTTGAACGGTGGAAACACCATATATTTT
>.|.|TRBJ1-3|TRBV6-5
CASSLGNTIYF
TGTGCCAGCAGTTTAGGAAACACCATATATTTT
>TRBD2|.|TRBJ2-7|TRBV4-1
CASSQEANRGGEQYF
TGCGCCAGCAGCCAAGAGGCTAACCGGGGAGGGGAGCAGTACTTC
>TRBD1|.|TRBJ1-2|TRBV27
CASSSPTGGRGYTF
TGTGCCAGCAGTTCTCCGACAGGGGGAAGAGGCTACACCTTC
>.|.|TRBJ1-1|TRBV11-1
CASSLEVGATEAFF
TGTGCCAGCAGCTTAGAGGTGGGGGCCACTGAAGCTTTCTTT
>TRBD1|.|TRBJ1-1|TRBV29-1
CSAQMGQGRRIEAFF
TGCAGCGCCCAGATGGGACAGGGGCGACGAATTGAAGCTTTCTTT
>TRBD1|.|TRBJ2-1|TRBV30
CAWGKRDRGFF
TGTGCCTGGGGGAAGCGGGACAGGGGCTTCTTC
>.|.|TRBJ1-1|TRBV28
CASSLYGAGEAFF
TGTGCCAGCAGTTTATACGGTGCGGGTGAAGCTTTCTTT
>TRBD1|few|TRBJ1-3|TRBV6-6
CASSYSRQGGNTIYF
TGTGCCAGCAGTTACTCCAGACAGGGCGGAAACACCATATATTTT
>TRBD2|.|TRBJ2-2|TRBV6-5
CASSFYGLAGPGELFF
TGTGCCAGCAGTTTCTACGGACTAGCGGGTCCCGGGGAGCTGTTTTTT
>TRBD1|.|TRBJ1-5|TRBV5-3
CARSPGGEWSNQPQHF
TGTGCCAGAAGCCCAGGGGGCGAATGGAGCAATCAGCCCCAGCATTTT
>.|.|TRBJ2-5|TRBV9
CASSVGLGDQETQYF
TGTGCCAGCAGCGTAGGGCTCGGAGACCAAGAGACCCAGTACTTC
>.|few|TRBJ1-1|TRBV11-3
CASSRGTMNTEAFF
TGTGCCAGCAGCAGGGGCACCATGAACACTGAAGCTTTCTTT
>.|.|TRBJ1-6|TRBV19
CASKGGSAGFSPLHF
TGTGCCAGTAAGGGCGGCTCGGCAGGGTTCTCACCCCTCCACTTT
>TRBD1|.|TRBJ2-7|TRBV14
CASSLGTGGEQYF
TGTGCCAGCAGCCTCGGGACAGGAGGCGAGCAGTACTTC
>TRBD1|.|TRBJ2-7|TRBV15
CATRLGTGPYEQYF
TGTGCCACTCGACTTGGGACAGGACCCTACGAGCAGTACTTC
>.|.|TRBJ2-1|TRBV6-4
CASSGDSGGNEQFF
TGTGCCAGCAGTGGGGACTCTGGGGGCAATGAGCAGTTCTTC
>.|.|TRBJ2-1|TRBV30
CACAGHGGNNEQFF
TGTGCCTGCGCCGGGCACGGGGGTAACAATGAGCAGTTCTTC
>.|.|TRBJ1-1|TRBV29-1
CSVEEGGLTITEAFF
TGCAGCGTTGAAGAGGGGGGGCTTACGATAACTGAAGCTTTCTTT
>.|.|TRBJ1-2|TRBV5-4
CASSLYAVGNYGYTF
TGTGCCAGCAGCTTGTACGCGGTCGGTAACTATGGCTACACCTTC
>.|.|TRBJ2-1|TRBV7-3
CASSSGREQFF
TGTGCCAGCAGTTCAGGGCGTGAGCAGTTCTTC
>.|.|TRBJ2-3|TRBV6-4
CASSGNGLQGTDTQYF
TGTGCCAGCAGTGGGAACGGACTACAAGGCACAGATACGCAGTATTTT
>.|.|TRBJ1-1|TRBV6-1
CASSEAWPMNTEAFF
TGTGCCAGCAGTGAAGCTTGGCCCATGAACACTGAAGCTTTCTTT
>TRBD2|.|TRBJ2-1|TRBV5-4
CASSLQTSGIYNEQFF
TGTGCCAGCAGCTTACAGACTAGCGGAATCTACAATGAGCAGTTCTTC
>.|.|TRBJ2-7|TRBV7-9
CASSLVVREVREQYF
TGTGCCAGCAGCTTAGTCGTCAGGGAGGTGAGAGAGCAGTACTTC
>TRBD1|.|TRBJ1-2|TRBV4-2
CASSQVGDRVMDGYTF
TGTGCCAGCAGCCAAGTTGGGGACAGGGTTATGGATGGCTACACCTTC
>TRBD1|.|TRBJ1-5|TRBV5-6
CASSLGQGVNQPQHF
TGTGCCAGCAGCCTGGGACAGGGAGTCAATCAGCCCCAGCATTTT
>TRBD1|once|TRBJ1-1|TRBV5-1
CASGQGAITEAFF
TGCGCCAGTGGACAGGGGGCGATCACTGAAGCTTTCTTT
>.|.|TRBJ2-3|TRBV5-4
CASSSRGGGTDTQYF
TGTGCCAGCAGCTCCAGGGGCGGGGGTACAGATACGCAGTATTTT
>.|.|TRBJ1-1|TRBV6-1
CASSEVNRHENTEAFF
TGTGCCAGCAGTGAAGTGAACCGACACGAGAACACTGAAGCTTTCTTT
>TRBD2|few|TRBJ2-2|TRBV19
CASTSFGRGLVGGELFF
TGTGCCAGTACATCATTTGGGAGGGGCCTAGTTGGCGGGGAGCTGTTTTTT
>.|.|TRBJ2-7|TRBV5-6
CASSQNYEQYF
TGTGCCAGCAGCCAGAACTACGAGCAGTACTTC
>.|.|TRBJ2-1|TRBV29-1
CSVRNQGIDEQFF
TGCAGCGTTCGTAACCAGGGGATCGATGAGCAGTTCTTC
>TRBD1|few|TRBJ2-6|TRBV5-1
CASSSLGTGGTGANVLTF
TGCGCCAGCAGCTCTCTAGGGACAGGGGGCACTGGGGCCAACGTCCTGACTTTC
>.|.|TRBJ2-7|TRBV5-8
CASSLANYEQYF
TGTGCCAGCAGCTTGGCCAACTACGAGCAGTACTTC
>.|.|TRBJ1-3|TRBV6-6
CASSYSGGSGNTIYF
TGTGCCAGCAGTTACTCGGGGGGCTCTGGAAACACCATATATTTT
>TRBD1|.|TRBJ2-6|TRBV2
CASSDRGGANVLTF
TGTGCCAGCAGTGACAGGGGGGGGGCCAACGTCCTGACTTTC
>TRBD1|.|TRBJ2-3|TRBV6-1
CASSDYPGQPVTDTQYF
TGTGCCAGCAGTGATTATCCGGGACAGCCGGTCACAGATACGCAGTATTTT
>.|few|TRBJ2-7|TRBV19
CASSIGGTLDEQYF
TGTGCCAGTAGTATCGGAGGGACCCTCGACGAGCAGTACTTC